These 26 T cell receptor beta chains originate from one sample sequenced in a study of T cells in localized non-small cell lung cancer. The assay was immunoSEQ multiplex PCR, and TCRdb's table has in-frame clones only and misses some. Altogether fewer than 30,000 clones are present, roughly 91% being singletons, with the ten largest covering about 1%. The sample here was peripheral blood, taken before any cancer treatment. The receptors originated from a woman aged 40-70 years with stage I lung adenocarcinoma.

V and J are TRBV28 and TRBJ1-2; tentatively, D is TRBD1 (6 bases). V lost 6 bases and J 1 base, leaving 15 bases between the germline ends. Germline lookup yields CDR1 MDHEN and CDR2 SYDVKM. CDR3 length equals 15 residues. The CDR3 bases are TGTGCCAGCAGACCAACAGGGAGAGATAACTATGGCTACACCTTC. Translation: CASRPTGRDNYGYTF.

The chain is built from TRBV19 and TRBJ2-5; either TRBD1 or TRBD2 may supply D (5 bases each). This CDR3 has 12 amino acids. The V and J ends lost 9 bases and 0 bases respectively, with 8 bases between them. Germline lookup yields CDR1 LNHDA and CDR2 SQIVND (reference sequence). This CDR3 reads CASGAYQETQYF. Here the CDR3 DNA reads TGTGCCAGCGGGGCGTACCAAGAGACCCAGTACTTC.

The V and J genes are TRBV19 and TRBJ2-3; tentative D call: TRBD2 (7 bases). The CDR3 is made up of 15 amino acids. In germline, CDR1 is LNHDA, CDR2 SQIVND (reference sequence). V gave up 4 bases and J gave up 1 base, with 12 bases separating them. CDR3 amino acids: CASSRGGMGTDTQYF. CDR3 nucleotide sequence: TGTGCCAGTAGTAGGGGGGGCATGGGCACAGATACGCAGTATTTT.

J is TRBJ2-6 and V is TRBV9; 7 bases match TRBD1. The CDR3 is 15 residues long. J gave up 4 bases and V 4 bases, and 5 bases lay outside the gene matches. Germline V CDR1 and CDR2: SGDLS, YYNGEE. CDR3 DNA: TGTGCCAGCAGCTCAGACAGGGCCGGGGCCAACGTCCTGACTTTC. Residues: CASSSDRAGANVLTF.

This rearrangement joins TRBV27 to TRBJ1-1; tentatively, D is TRBD1 (5 bases). This CDR3 comprises 14 residues. The V and J ends lost 4 bases and 0 bases respectively, with 9 bases between them. Germline V lookup: CDR1 MNHEY, CDR2 SMNVEV (reference sequence). As DNA, the CDR3 is TGTGCCAGCAGTTATAGGGGATTGAACACTGAAGCTTTCTTT. Protein: CASSYRGLNTEAFF.

The rearrangement uses TRBV30 and TRBJ1-4, with a weak D call TRBD1 (6 bases). CDR3 size: 15 residues. Germline assignment: CDR1 GTSNPN and CDR2 SVGIG (reference sequence). Trimming took 0 bases from V and 4 from J, leaving 12 bases between them. Here the CDR3 reads CAWSVGVRGNEKLFF. Here the CDR3 DNA reads TGTGCCTGGAGTGTAGGGGTCAGGGGTAATGAAAAACTGTTTTTT.

The chain uses TRBV19 and TRBJ1-3; D is ambiguous. Trimming took 4 bases from V and 0 from J, leaving 10 bases between them. The germline V gene encodes CDR1 LNHDA and CDR2 SQIVND (reference sequence). The CDR3 is made up of 15 amino acids. The CDR3 sequence: CASSRDGRSGNTIYF. The CDR3 nucleotides read TGTGCCAGTAGTAGAGACGGCCGCTCTGGAAACACCATATATTTT.

The V gene is TRBV5-1, the J gene TRBJ1-1, with D unresolved. Germline-derived CDR1 and CDR2 are SGHRS and YFSETQ. Trimming removed 4 bases from V and 0 bases from J, with 10 bases in between. There are 14 residues in the CDR3. CDR3 loop: CASSTQPVNTEAFF. CDR3 sequence (DNA): TGCGCCAGCAGCACGCAACCGGTGAACACTGAAGCTTTCTTT. Full variable domain (rest looked up from reference TRBV5-1 and TRBJ1-1): KAGVTQTPRYLIKTRGQQVTLSCSPISGHRSVSWYQQTPGQGLQFLFEYFSETQRNKGNFPGRFSGRQFSNSRSEMNVSTLELGDSALYLCASSTQPVNTEAFFGQGTRLTVV.

The rearrangement joins TRBV2 to TRBJ2-5; TRBD1 is a possible D gene (5 bases). The length of the CDR3 is 14 residues. The V and J ends lost 4 bases and 5 bases respectively, with 14 bases between them. CDR1 SNHLY and CDR2 FYNNEI come from the germline V gene. In DNA form, the CDR3 reads TGTGCCAGCAGTGGGGGCTGGGTTTTGGAGACCCAGTACTTC. Amino acids: CASSGGWVLETQYF. Together with reference TRBV2 and TRBJ2-5, the CDR3 gives the full variable domain: EPEVTQTPSHQVTQMGQEVILRCVPISNHLYFYWYRQILGQKVEFLVSFYNNEISEKSEIFDDQFSVERPDGSNFTLKIRSTKLEDSAMYFCASSGGWVLETQYFGPGTRLLVL.

The chain employs TRBV19 and TRBJ2-3, with D perhaps TRBD1 (6 bases). Trimming left V 4 bases short and J 6 bases short, with 17 bases between. The CDR3 consists of 15 residues. Germline V CDR1 and CDR2: LNHDA, SQIVND (reference sequence). Written as DNA, the CDR3 is TGTGCCAGTAGTACCCAGGGGAATACGGCTGATACGCAGTATTTT. Amino acids: CASSTQGNTADTQYF.

This chain links TRBV7-2 with TRBJ1-1; no firm D call. This CDR3 is built from 15 residues. The V end lost 4 bases, the J end lost 0 bases, and 12 bases lay between the germline ends. CDR1 SGHTA and CDR2 FQGNSA come from the germline V gene. Here the CDR3 reads CASSYLDGMNTEAFF. The CDR3, as DNA: TGTGCCAGCAGCTACCTGGACGGGATGAACACTGAAGCTTTCTTT. Complete variable domain (other parts from reference TRBV7-2 and TRBJ1-1): GAGVSQSPSNKVTEKGKDVELRCDPISGHTALYWYRQSLGQGLEFLIYFQGNSAPDKSGLPSDRFSAERTGGSVSTLTIQRTQQEDSAVYLCASSYLDGMNTEAFFGQGTRLTVV.

The J gene is TRBJ2-1, the V gene TRBV5-1; 9 positions match TRBD2. The germline V gene has CDR1 SGHRS and CDR2 YFSETQ. V lost 1 base, J lost 5 bases, and 7 bases stayed unmatched. The length of the CDR3 is 16 residues. The CDR3 here is CASSLSVTSGNNEQFF. As DNA, the CDR3 is TGCGCCAGCAGCTTGTCGGTGACTAGCGGAAACAATGAGCAGTTCTTC.

This clone was seen once. V gene TRBV5-6 combines with J gene TRBJ1-6; 8 nucleotides agree with TRBD1. Germline CDR1 is SGHDT and CDR2 is YYEEEE. The ends lost 6 bases at V and 11 bases at J; junction bases unmatched: 7. The length of the CDR3 is 13 residues. CDR3 amino acids: CASNKGQGTPLHF. As DNA, the CDR3 is TGTGCCAGCAACAAAGGACAGGGTACACCCCTCCACTTT.

In this sample, this clone turned up a few times. J is TRBJ2-5 and V is TRBV5-1; TRBD1 or TRBD2 may be the D gene (5 bases each). Trimming removed 4 bases at V and 5 bases at J, with 12 bases between. Per germline, CDR1 SGHRS and CDR2 YFSETQ. CDR3 size: 13 residues. The DNA for the CDR3 is TGCGCCAGCAGCCCCGGGGCGCGGGAGACCCAGTACTTC. This gives the protein CASSPGARETQYF.

This chain uses TRBV9 with TRBJ2-3; 10 positions agree with TRBD2. The CDR3 contains 16 residues. Germline loops: CDR1 SGDLS, CDR2 YYNGEE. Losses at the gene ends were 2 bases for V and 1 base for J; bases not matched to a gene: 4. CDR3 coding DNA: TGTGCCAGCAGCGTGGGTCTAGCGGGGGGCACAGATACGCAGTATTTT. This encodes CASSVGLAGGTDTQYF.

V usage is TRBV7-5 and J usage is TRBJ2-1; the D call TRBD2 from the table was never checked on the DNA. TRBV7-5 is a documented pseudogene. The CDR3 is 15 residues long. The DNA for the CDR3 is TGTGTCAGAAGCTTAGGTGGGAGTTGCTACAATGAGCAGTTCTTC. This sequence encodes CVRSLGGSCYNEQFF.

The V and J genes are TRBV7-2 and TRBJ1-1; D not resolved. Trimming pared 5 bases from V and 2 bases from J, leaving 15 bases between. CDR1 is SGHTA and CDR2 is FQGNSA in the germline V gene. The length of the CDR3 is 15 residues. This CDR3 is CASSLILRTNTEAFF. The DNA for the CDR3 is TGTGCCAGCAGCCTCATCTTGCGTACTAACACTGAAGCTTTCTTT.

V usage is TRBV11-2 and J usage is TRBJ2-1; perhaps D is TRBD1 or TRBD2 (6 bases each). The germline gives CDR1 SGHAT, CDR2 FQNNGV. V dropped 0 bases and J dropped 4 bases, with 10 bases sitting between them. This CDR3 is built from 15 residues. The CDR3, as DNA: TGTGCCAGCAGCTTAGATAGGGGGACTTACAATGAGCAGTTCTTC. Protein sequence: CASSLDRGTYNEQFF.

This clone was observed once. The chain employs TRBV28 and TRBJ1-2, with D possibly TRBD1 on 5 matching bases. This CDR3 region has 15 residues. Trimming took 5 bases from V and 4 from J, leaving 17 bases between them. Germline loops: CDR1 MDHEN, CDR2 SYDVKM. The CDR3: CASSVGGGTPYGYTF. The CDR3 DNA reads TGTGCCAGCAGTGTCGGTGGGGGTACCCCCTATGGCTACACCTTC.

This clone was seen a single time. The chain joins TRBV2 to TRBJ1-1; no reliable D call. Germline V gene lookup returns CDR1 SNHLY and CDR2 FYNNEI. The length of the CDR3 is 14 residues. The V end was cut by 6 bases, the J end by 2 bases, with 13 bases between. CDR3 loop: CASRTTGINTEAFF. CDR3 bases: TGTGCCAGCAGAACGACTGGTATTAACACTGAAGCTTTCTTT.

CDR3 sequence reads: CASSPGEGAAEAFF. The CDR3 coding sequence is TGTGCCAGCAGCCCCGGGGAGGGGGCGGCTGAAGCTTTCTTT. The chain uses TRBV28 and TRBJ1-1; 7 bases align to TRBD1. The CDR3 has 14 amino acids. Germline CDR1 MDHEN, CDR2 SYDVKM. J was trimmed by 6 bases and V by 6 bases; bases with no gene match: 10.

The rearrangement joins TRBV5-6 to TRBJ1-5, with a tentative D call TRBD1 (5 bases). The germline V and J ends were trimmed by 1 base and 2 bases, with 13 bases remaining between them. This CDR3 is built from 16 residues. Looked up from germline, CDR1 is SGHDT and CDR2 is YYEEEE. CDR3 protein: CASSLSGASGNQPQHF. The CDR3 region has the DNA TGTGCCAGCAGCTTGAGCGGGGCTTCGGGCAATCAGCCCCAGCATTTT.

The rearrangement links TRBV27 to TRBJ2-5, with 8 bases fitting TRBD2. This CDR3 contains 15 residues. V lost 6 bases and J lost 4; bases outside the gene matches: 10. Germline CDR1 MNHEY, CDR2 SMNVEV (reference sequence). The CDR3 sequence: CASSLSGSWGETQYF. Written as DNA, the CDR3 is TGTGCCAGCAGCCTCAGCGGGAGCTGGGGAGAGACCCAGTACTTC.

This chain connects TRBV5-3 to TRBJ1-1; TRBD1 is a possible D gene (6 bases). TRBV5-3 is an open reading frame, and its role is uncertain. The CDR3 covers 16 residues. V was clipped by 3 bases and J by 0 bases, with 15 bases between them. This chain's CDR3 is CARSSPQGKMNTEAFF. Written as DNA, the CDR3 is TGTGCCAGAAGCTCCCCTCAGGGGAAGATGAACACTGAAGCTTTCTTT.

The rearrangement links TRBV30 to TRBJ2-1; D possibly corresponds to TRBD1 (5 bases). The CDR3 extends over 14 amino acids. V was shortened by 0 bases and J by 9 bases, with 15 bases between the two germline ends. Germline V gene lookup returns CDR1 GTSNPN and CDR2 SVGIG (reference sequence). CDR3 sequence: CAWSVDVGGAEQFF. The CDR3 bases are TGTGCCTGGAGTGTAGATGTAGGTGGGGCTGAGCAGTTCTTC.

The chain is built from TRBV4-3 and TRBJ1-4; maybe TRBD1 (5 bases). Trimming cost V 1 base and J 7 bases, with 10 bases left between them. The length of the CDR3 is 14 residues. Germline lookup yields CDR1 LGHNA and CDR2 YSLEER. The CDR3 loop reads CASSQVWGGEKLFF. The CDR3, as DNA: TGCGCCAGCAGCCAAGTGTGGGGGGGTGAAAAACTGTTTTTT.